This T cell receptor beta chain was retrieved from a study of cytomegalovirus exposure and HLA in healthy donors. Study-wide findings and caveats: According to an earlier analysis, most TCR beta V segments yielded productive rearrangements about 87% or about 30% of the time. For most subjects, TCR beta sequences were reported to predict HLA-A and HLA-B alleles with accuracy. Among immune exposure information, only CMV serostatus was available.

Worth noting for this clone: What it binds is unknown.

Amplification used 60 Vbeta primers and 13 Jbeta primers. Study processing details: About 10 million of some 80 million unique TCR beta chains were shared, per a later count. Produced via immunoSEQ multiplex PCR; TCRdb's table is partial and in-frame only. V, J and clone size were drawn from that table, and D and trimming were deduced from the DNA. Of 200,000 to 250,000 clones listed, around 73% are singletons. Trimming took 9 bases from V and 3 from J; bases not matched to a gene: 4. Per germline, CDR1 MNHNS and CDR2 SASEGT. This CDR3 is built from 13 residues. This rearrangement joins TRBV6-1 to TRBJ2-1; 8 nucleotides line up with TRBD2. Material for sequencing was PBMCs. The source of this sequence is a male donor in good health and CMV-seronegative. CDR3 residues: CASASGYYNEQFF. CDR3 bases: TGTGCCAGTGCTAGCGGGTACTACAATGAGCAGTTCTTC.